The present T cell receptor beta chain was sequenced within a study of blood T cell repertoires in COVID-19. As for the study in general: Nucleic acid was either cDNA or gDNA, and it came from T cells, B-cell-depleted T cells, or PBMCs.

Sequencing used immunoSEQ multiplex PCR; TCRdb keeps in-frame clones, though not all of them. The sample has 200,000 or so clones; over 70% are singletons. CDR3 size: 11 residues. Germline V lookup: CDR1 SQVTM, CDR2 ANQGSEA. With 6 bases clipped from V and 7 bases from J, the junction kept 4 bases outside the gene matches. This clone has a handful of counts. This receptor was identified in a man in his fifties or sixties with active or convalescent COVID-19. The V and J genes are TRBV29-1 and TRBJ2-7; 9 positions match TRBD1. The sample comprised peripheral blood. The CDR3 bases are TGCAGCGTGGACAGGGGCCGGGAGCAGTACTTC. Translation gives CSVDRGREQYF.